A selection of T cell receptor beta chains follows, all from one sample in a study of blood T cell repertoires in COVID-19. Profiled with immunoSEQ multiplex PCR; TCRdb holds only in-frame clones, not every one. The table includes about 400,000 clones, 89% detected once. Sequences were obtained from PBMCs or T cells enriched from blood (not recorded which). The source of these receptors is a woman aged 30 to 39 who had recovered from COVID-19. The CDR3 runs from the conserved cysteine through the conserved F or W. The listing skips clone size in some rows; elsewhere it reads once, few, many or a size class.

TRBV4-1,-,CASSQDMDNSYEQYF
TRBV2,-,CASSPDRTQGEKLFF
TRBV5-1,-,CASSLLGDSMETQYF
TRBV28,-,CASSLINRGLGKLFF
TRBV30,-,CAWSVKGARSTEAFF
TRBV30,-,CACRDSSYEQYF
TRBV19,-,CASSGAESYNEQFF
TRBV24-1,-,CATSDPGTSEETQYF
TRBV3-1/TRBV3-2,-,CASSQEGGGVTETQYF
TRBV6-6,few,CASSQKTSSWPPRYGYTF
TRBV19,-,CASSPSGSLRTEAFF
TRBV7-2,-,CASSPPGVGEAFF
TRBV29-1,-,CSVGTSYNEQFF
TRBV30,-,CAWRQGLTNEKLFF
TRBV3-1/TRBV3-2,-,CASSQEDRGSYEQYF
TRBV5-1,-,CASSLSRDSSYEQYF
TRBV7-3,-,CASSTDPSGEQYF
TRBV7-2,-,CASSFGAAYGYTF
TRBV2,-,CASSEDRTDTF
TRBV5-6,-,CASSLVTATPYEQYF
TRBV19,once,CASSSRVAGDFSYNEQFF
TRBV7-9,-,CASSLSYYEQYF
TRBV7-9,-,CASSGADRVNTEAFF
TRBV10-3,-,CAISMSGGNEQFF
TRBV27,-,CASRASTSSYEQYF
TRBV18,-,CASSPMATGFGETQYF
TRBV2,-,CASSLESSYNEQFF
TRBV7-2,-,CASSQAWEDNEQFF
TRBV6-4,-,CASSDSRSNQPQHF